The sequence of this T cell receptor beta chain was determined in a study of identical twins. CDR1 is SGHTA, CDR2 FQGNSA, per germline. Deletions cut 5 bases from V and 5 bases from J, with 9 bases between. The CDR3 is made up of 12 amino acids. TCRdb itself ran the 5' RACE reads through MiXCR, one entry per CDR3 protein. The sample contains 400,000 to 650,000 distinct CDR3 sequences, less than 25% of which appear only once. These sequences were also reported in another study, on T cells expressing NK-cell markers. That publication notes: Sequenced donors, eight in total, included seven who were HCMV-seropositive and one who was seronegative. About six donors carried dominant NKG2C+ clonotypes that made up roughly 1.0-7.5% of their CD8+ T cells. The study found these clonotypes also leading the CD3+CD56-NKG2C+ fraction in several donors. The study left the HCMV specificity of expanded NKG2C+ T cell clones unresolved.

Sequenced: CD4+ T cells sorted from blood. The chain has TRBV7-2 and TRBJ1-1; D gene ambiguous. This sequence originates from a woman younger than 35 in good health. The CDR3 DNA reads as TGTGCCAGCAGCCGAGGACGGACTGAAGCTTTCTTT. This translates into CASSRGRTEAFF.